This TCR beta chain was observed in a study of blood T cells in healthy people across ages (dated by TCRdb to the mid-2010s). Regarding the complete study: In model experiments, template switching captured about one uniquely barcoded TCR beta cDNA molecule for every two T cells. Using deep sequencing normalized with unique cDNA molecular identifiers, the study measured how TCR beta repertoire diversity changes with age. The donors were split into four age groups: young (average 16 years), middle-aged (39), aged (approximately 60) and long-lived (about 82). To avoid experimental bias, donors of different ages were distributed randomly across sequencing lanes. Two additional independent replicas of 1 million unique cDNA reads from the same blood draw were analyzed for two donors (one aged 18 to 30 and one aged 80 or older).

Donors were about 36 systemically healthy Caucasian individuals from Russia aged roughly 6 to 90 years. Roughly 9.5 milliliters of peripheral blood were drawn from each donor into EDTA-treated Vacutainer tubes. Ficoll-Paque density-gradient centrifugation was used to isolate PBMCs, with at least 6 million obtained per sample. Total RNA, at least 6 micrograms per sample, was extracted from PBMCs with Trizol reagent. For every donor, an aliquot of PBMCs went through flow cytometry to measure the percentages of naive CD45RAhigh/CD27high T cells. The paper as a whole reports these results and caveats: The percentage of naive T cells measured by flow cytometry correlated strongly with observed TCR beta diversity. Since profiling was done on bulk unsorted PBMCs, naive and antigen-experienced compartments could not be conclusively compared. Observed TCR beta diversity per million T cells fell roughly linearly with age, and a significant reduction was already apparent by age about 43. The long-lived group showed more naive CD4+ T cells, fewer expanded clones and increased TCR diversity than the aged group, suggesting age selection. Estimates of total diversity based on one million sequenced T cells were regarded as lower bounds and as underestimates. Because the CMV infection status of the donors was unknown, age-related changes in expanded clonotypes may potentially have been confounded.

This clonotype came up a few times. The target of this receptor is not known. It has no much larger one-base neighbor in the sample; base qualities were not kept. For CDR1 and CDR2, the germline V gene (reference sequence) lists DFQATT and SNEGSKA. Trimmed from V: 3 bases; trimmed from J: 0 bases; junction bases lacking a gene match: 3. Taken from cysteine to phenylalanine, the CDR3 has 16 residues. Only CDR3 DNA is held: 48 bases, read in frame from base 1. Library construction relied on 5' RACE. A second PCR of 7 to 11 cycles was performed with a sample-barcoded 5' primer and a J-beta primer mix. A template-switch 5' adaptor carrying 12 random nucleotides introduced a unique molecular identifier onto each TCR beta cDNA molecule. Each sample yielded at least 2.5 million CDR3-containing paired-end reads. First-strand cDNA synthesis was performed from all RNA using the Mint cDNA synthesis kit, with priming by a TRBC-specific oligonucleotide. After uracil-DNA glycosylase treatment, a first 18-cycle PCR used universal primers M1SS and BC2_uni_R on all cDNA. As for the authors' bioinformatics: For normalization, 1 million high-quality reads, each with a distinct molecular identifier, were randomly selected from each sample. Reads with shared molecular identifiers were discarded instead of being binned into consensus sequences. MiTCR, with a Q25 quality threshold and the strictest error-elimination algorithm, was used for CDR3 identification, clonotype clustering and error correction. A nonparametric unseen species model using Euler transformation provided a lower-bound estimate of total TCR beta diversity. The public reads were quality trimmed at Q25 with fastp and then assembled into clones with MiXCR by TCRdb, keeping productive beta chains. One record per CDR3 amino acid sequence lists the most common genes and DNA. The authors' filters were not applied to this entry. The sample has approximately 2,000,000 distinct CDR3 sequences on record, 39% of them singletons. Roughly 23% of the sample is held by the ten biggest clonotypes.

Recombination joined TRBV20-1 with TRBJ2-6; the central 9 bases match TRBD1. The material sequenced was blood. This clonotype was obtained from a human donor in good health. CDR3 region: CSARGQGNSGANVLTF. The nucleotides read TGCAGTGCTAGGGGACAGGGAAACTCTGGGGCCAACGTCCTGACTTTC.